The entry that follows covers one TCR beta chain sequence. As yet, its antigen is unknown. The germline gives CDR1 LNHNV, CDR2 YYDKDF (reference sequence). This CDR3 has 16 amino acids. V shed 1 base and J 0 bases; nucleotides not matched to a gene: 6. The data belong to a study of CD8+CD57+ T cells in acquired aplastic anemia. Profiling that covered TCR beta VDJ and CDR3 relied on genomic DNA as its template. TCRdb fed the reads into MiXCR, producing one record per CDR3 protein. This sample carries about 200,000 distinct CDR3 sequences, 30% to 40% of them seen once, and the ten largest clones take 0.95% to 1.2%. General observations from the study: No significant patient-versus-control difference appeared in CD8+ Simpson's diversity.

The receptor's source is a human donor in good health, serving as a control. Sequencing was performed on sorted CD4+, CD8+, or CD8+CD57+ T cells (not recorded which) from PBMCs. The rearrangement joins TRBV15 to TRBJ2-7, with TRBD1 identical over 7 bases. CDR3 bases: TGTGCCACCAGCAGAGCCGCCGGGACAGCCTCCTACGAGCAGTACTTC. Translated: CATSRAAGTASYEQYF.